Below, 27 T cell receptor beta chains from the same sample are listed, as sequenced in a study of blood T cells in healthy people across ages. A second PCR, run for roughly 7 to 11 cycles, used a sample-barcoded 5' primer plus a J-beta primer mix. TCRdb recomputed calls from the 5' RACE reads with MiXCR, one row per CDR3 protein. The data show about 830,000 distinct CDR3 sequences, 62% seen once. The sample comprised blood. These receptors came from a man aged 25-45 years in good health.

This chain links TRBV7-9 with TRBJ1-2; possibly TRBD1 for D (6 bases). Germline assignment: CDR1 SEHNR and CDR2 FQNEAQ (reference sequence). The CDR3 loop spans 16 amino acids. With 0 bases removed from V and 6 bases from J, the gap between germline ends came to 17 bases. As DNA, the CDR3 is TGTGCCAGCAGCTTAGCCCGACTCGGAGGACAGCATGGCTACACCTTC. It codes for CASSLARLGGQHGYTF.

The chain carries TRBV20-1 and TRBJ2-5; 9 bases agree with TRBD2. The J call may be incorrect, as the DNA end agrees better with TRBJ2-7. Germline values: CDR1 DFQATT, CDR2 SNEGSKA (reference sequence). The length of the CDR3 is 14 residues. CDR3 bases: TGCAGTGTCCCGGGACTAGCAGACACCTACGAGCAGTACTTC. This translates into CSVPGLADTYEQYF.

This clonotype was seen a handful of times. One junction end does not reproduce the germline sequence, and a read error may be involved. The rearrangement uses TRBV4-3 and TRBJ1-4; perhaps TRBD1 as D (6 bases). The germline V gene has CDR1 LGHNA and CDR2 YSLEER. This CDR3 contains 14 residues. Here the CDR3 DNA reads TGCGCCAGCAGTCAAGGGGGGTTGGGAGAAAAACTGTTTTTT. Amino acid sequence: CASSQGGLGEKLFF.

This clonotype was picked up a small number of times. V and J are TRBV15 and TRBJ2-7; 7 nucleotides line up with TRBD2. J was trimmed by 6 bases and V by 7 bases; bases with no gene match: 6. Germline V gene lookup returns CDR1 LNHNV and CDR2 YYDKDF (reference sequence). The CDR3 covers 12 residues. The CDR3 region has the DNA TGTGCCACCATCTCTAGCGGTGGCGAGCAGTACTTC. It specifies CATISSGGEQYF.

J is TRBJ2-1 and V is TRBV18; D assignment may be TRBD1 or TRBD2 (5 bases each). Trimming left V 3 bases short and J 8 bases short, with 14 bases between. Looked up from germline, CDR1 is KGHSH and CDR2 is LQKENI. CDR3 length: 14 amino acids. The CDR3 bases are TGTGCCAGCTCACCCGAGGGGCGTCGCGATGAGCAGTTCTTC. It encodes CASSPEGRRDEQFF.

The chain employs TRBV5-8 and TRBJ1-5, with D tentatively TRBD1 (6 bases). The CDR3 consists of 16 residues. The germline CDR1 and CDR2 sequences are SGHTS and YDEGEE. Deletions cut 4 bases from V and 1 base from J, with 15 bases between. The CDR3 region is CASSPSWGHSNQPQHF. The DNA for the CDR3 is TGTGCCAGCAGCCCATCATGGGGGCACAGCAATCAGCCCCAGCATTTT. Full variable domain (outside the CDR3, taken from reference TRBV5-8 and TRBJ1-5): EAGVTQSPTHLIKTRGQQATLRCSPISGHTSVYWYQQALGLGLQFLLWYDEGEERNRGNFPPRFSGRQFPNYSSELNVNALELEDSALYLCASSPSWGHSNQPQHFGDGTRLSIL.

This clonotype was seen a few times. The rearrangement joins TRBV28 to TRBJ2-6; D is ambiguous. Germline CDR1 reads MDHEN; CDR2 reads SYDVKM. The length of the CDR3 is 15 residues. Trimming stripped 6 bases from V and 1 base from J, with 10 bases between. This CDR3 reads CASSPTESGANVLTF. The CDR3 region has the DNA TGTGCCAGCAGCCCAACAGAGTCTGGGGCCAACGTCCTGACTTTC.

The genes are TRBV12-3 or TRBV12-4 and TRBJ2-1; D call uncertain. CDR3 size: 12 residues. The V gene lost 7 bases and the J gene lost 4 bases, with 8 bases spanning the gap. DNA for the CDR3: TGTGCCAGCATGGCGGAGTACAATGAGCAGTTCTTC. It codes for CASMAEYNEQFF.

The chain uses TRBV11-1 and TRBJ2-7; either TRBD1 or TRBD2 may supply D (5 bases each). This CDR3 region has 14 residues. V shed 5 bases and J shed 2 bases, with 13 bases lying between them. Germline CDR1 and CDR2: SGHAT and FQDESV (reference sequence). The CDR3 is CASSGGYKTYEQYF. CDR3 nucleotides: TGTGCCAGCAGCGGGGGTTACAAAACCTACGAGCAGTACTTC. The whole variable domain, remainder taken from reference TRBV11-1 and TRBJ2-7, is EAEVAQSPRYKITEKSQAVAFWCDPISGHATLYWYRQILGQGPELLVQFQDESVVDDSQLPKDRFSAERLKGVDSTLKIQPAELGDSAMYLCASSGGYKTYEQYFGPGTRLTVT.

The chain combines TRBV7-2 with TRBJ2-1; 12 bases map to TRBD2. Germline V lookup: CDR1 SGHTA, CDR2 FQGNSA. The trim removed 6 bases at V and 6 bases at J, leaving 6 bases unmatched. The CDR3 has 15 amino acids. The DNA for the CDR3 is TGTGCCAGCAGTCTAGCGGGAGGGCAAGTCAATGAGCAGTTCTTC. Translation gives CASSLAGGQVNEQFF.

This chain connects TRBV5-1 to TRBJ1-2, with D possibly matching TRBD1 (6 bases). The CDR3 totals 15 residues. Germline CDR1 and CDR2: SGHRS and YFSETQ. V was cut by 1 base and J by 3 bases, with 13 bases left in between. This CDR3 reads CASSLTGPRDYGYTF. CDR3 nucleotides: TGCGCCAGCAGCTTGACAGGGCCAAGGGACTATGGCTACACCTTC.

This chain connects TRBV3-1 to TRBJ2-5, with TRBD1 matching over 10 bases. The J call may be wrong; the DNA end is better matched by TRBJ2-1. The CDR3 runs to 13 residues. CDR1 is LGHDT and CDR2 is YNNKEL in the germline V gene (reference sequence). CDR3 bases: TGTGCCAGCAGAGGGACAGGGGTAGAGACCCAGTTCTTC. This encodes CASRGTGVETQFF.

The chain has TRBV9 and TRBJ2-1, with 8 nucleotides matching TRBD1. Trimming took 6 bases from V and 5 from J; bases not matched to a gene: 10. This CDR3 has 15 residues. Germline CDR1 SGDLS, CDR2 YYNGEE. CDR3 amino acids: CASTRTGQRDNEQFF. The CDR3 nucleotides are TGTGCCAGCACCCGGACAGGGCAGCGGGACAATGAGCAGTTCTTC.

This clonotype was observed a single time. V usage is TRBV28 and J usage is TRBJ2-5; D might be TRBD2 (6 bases). Matching the DNA end better, TRBJ2-7 makes the J call doubtful. Germline CDR1 is MDHEN and CDR2 is SYDVKM. The length of the CDR3 is 14 residues. CDR3 sequence (DNA): TGTGCCAGCACCCTGGGGGGTTTTAGCGACGAGCAGTACTTC. Translating it yields CASTLGGFSDEQYF.

The gene calls are TRBV5-1 and TRBJ2-2, with TRBD1 matching 9 bases. V lost 4 bases and J lost 6; bases outside the gene matches: 7. CDR1 is SGHRS and CDR2 is YFSETQ in the germline V gene. This CDR3 is built from 15 residues. CDR3 in amino acids: CASSTHRGQAGELFF. The DNA of the CDR3 is TGCGCCAGCAGCACCCACAGGGGGCAGGCCGGGGAGCTGTTTTTT.

The chain couples TRBV12-3 or TRBV12-4 to TRBJ2-7; 9 bases align to TRBD1. This CDR3 is 15 amino acids long. The J segment lost 3 bases and the V segment lost 4 bases, leaving 7 bases of the junction unmatched. CDR3 in DNA: TGTGCCAGCAGTTCCGGGACAGGGATTTACTACGAGCAGTACTTC. Translating it yields CASSSGTGIYYEQYF.

CDR3 nucleotide sequence: TGTGCCAGCAGCTTAAAGGGAAACCCAGATACGCAGTATTTT. It specifies CASSLKGNPDTQYF. The chain combines TRBV7-9 with TRBJ2-3; no clear D gene. Trimming took 2 bases from V and 4 from J, leaving 10 bases between them. The CDR3 totals 14 residues. Germline CDR1 reads SEHNR; CDR2 reads FQNEAQ (reference sequence).

The J gene is TRBJ2-3, the V gene TRBV12-3 or TRBV12-4, with D possibly TRBD2 on 5 matching bases. The V and J ends lost 2 bases and 3 bases respectively, with 15 bases between them. The CDR3 is made up of 16 amino acids. DNA for the CDR3: TGTGCCAGCAGTTTACCCACAGACTCGGGGACAGATACGCAGTATTTT. Translated, it gives CASSLPTDSGTDTQYF.

The chain links TRBV24-1 to TRBJ2-1; D might be TRBD2 (6 bases). V was clipped by 2 bases and J by 9 bases, with 13 bases between them. The germline V gene has CDR1 KGHDR and CDR2 SFDVKD. The CDR3 runs to 14 residues. CDR3 DNA sequence: TGTGCCACCAGTGATTATAAGGAGGGAGGTGAGCAGTTCTTC. It encodes CATSDYKEGGEQFF.

The rearrangement uses TRBV20-1 and TRBJ2-5; 9 bases match TRBD1. Germline V gene data show CDR1 as DFQATT and CDR2 as SNEGSKA (reference sequence). The J segment lost 4 bases and the V segment lost 8 bases, leaving 14 bases of the junction unmatched. The CDR3 has 15 amino acids. The CDR3 DNA reads TGCAGTCTTACGGACGGGGGACAGGGAAGAGAGACCCAGTACTTC. It encodes CSLTDGGQGRETQYF.

V and J are TRBV7-3 and TRBJ2-1; D is unclear. The V gene's germline CDR1 is SGHTA and CDR2 FQGTGA. This CDR3 comprises 16 residues. With 0 bases removed from V and 1 base from J, the gap between germline ends came to 10 bases. CDR3 in amino acids: CASSLTSLGSYNEQFF. CDR3 DNA sequence: TGTGCCAGCAGCTTAACGTCTCTCGGTTCCTACAATGAGCAGTTCTTC.

This sequence joins TRBV4-2 and TRBJ1-5, with D unclear. The CDR3 sequence is 15 residues long. Germline-derived CDR1 and CDR2 are LGHNA and YNFKEQ. V lost 0 bases, J lost 3 bases, and 9 bases lay in between. The CDR3 protein is CASSQDGQPNQPQHF. The CDR3 DNA reads as TGTGCCAGCAGCCAAGACGGGCAGCCCAATCAGCCCCAGCATTTT.

The chain has TRBV9 and TRBJ2-1, with 8 bases fitting TRBD1. V was pared by 0 bases and J by 7 bases, with 6 bases of the junction left unmatched. The CDR3 is 15 residues long. Germline V lookup: CDR1 SGDLS, CDR2 YYNGEE. This CDR3 reads CASSVGPTGVNEQFF. The CDR3 DNA is TGTGCCAGCAGCGTAGGTCCGACAGGGGTGAATGAGCAGTTCTTC.

V is TRBV20-1 and J is TRBJ2-3; D not certain. The CDR3 spans 14 residues. With 5 bases removed from V and 4 bases from J, the gap between germline ends came to 16 bases. In germline, CDR1 is DFQATT, CDR2 SNEGSKA (reference sequence). Here the CDR3 reads CSAPRARIADTQYF. The CDR3 DNA sequence: TGCAGTGCTCCCCGAGCCAGGATCGCAGATACGCAGTATTTT.

This chain connects TRBV12-3 or TRBV12-4 to TRBJ2-1; 7 positions agree with TRBD1. CDR3 length: 17 amino acids. Trimming removed 6 bases from V and 5 bases from J; junction bases left unmatched: 16. The CDR3 sequence: CASSLTPTGQNNNEQFF. The CDR3 DNA reads as TGTGCCAGCAGCCTAACGCCCACGGGACAGAACAACAATGAGCAGTTCTTC.

The V and J genes are TRBV6-5 and TRBJ1-1; 10 positions agree with TRBD1. The CDR3 has 20 amino acids. Germline loops: CDR1 MNHEY, CDR2 SVGAGI. The V and J ends lost 5 bases and 0 bases, in that order; junction bases with no gene match: 18. The CDR3 sequence: CASSNDPDRGRGGMNTEAFF. The CDR3 region has the DNA TGTGCCAGCAGTAACGACCCCGACAGGGGGCGGGGAGGCATGAACACTGAAGCTTTCTTT.

This sequence joins TRBV7-9 and TRBJ2-4, with TRBD1 as a possible D gene (7 bases). Trimming removed 5 bases at V and 13 bases at J, with 18 bases between. Germline values: CDR1 SEHNR, CDR2 FQNEAQ (reference sequence). There are 13 residues in the CDR3. CDR3 DNA: TGTGCCAGCAGCCCTCCAGGGGGGAAGGAACAGTACTTC. Amino acid sequence: CASSPPGGKEQYF. Using reference TRBV7-9 and TRBJ2-4 for the parts outside the CDR3, the full variable domain is DTGVSQNPRHKITKRGQNVTFRCDPISEHNRLYWYRQTLGQGPEFLTYFQNEAQLEKSRLLSDRFSAERPKGSFSTLEIQRTEQGDSAMYLCASSPPGGKEQYFGAGTRLSVL.